The subject of this entry is one TCR beta chain. Only in-frame clones appear in the TCRdb table, and some are missing; sequencing was by immunoSEQ multiplex PCR. The sample lists roughly 290,000 clones, 75% to 95% occurring once. This CDR3 has 17 residues. Per germline, CDR1 LNHDA and CDR2 SQIVND (reference sequence). V lost 7 bases to trimming and J lost 1 base; unmatched junction nucleotides: 12. The sample is drawn from a study of blood T cell repertoires in COVID-19. Study at large: COVID-19 samples from acute and convalescent phases originated in the United States, Italy and Spain. T cells, B-cell-depleted T cells, or PBMCs supplied cDNA or gDNA.

The gene calls are TRBV19 and TRBJ2-3; 9 bases align to TRBD2. This receptor was taken from a woman in her 30s with COVID-19, enrolled during active disease. Sequencing was performed on peripheral blood. CDR3 in amino acids: CASTARGGEPRTDTQYF. CDR3 DNA: TGTGCCAGTACCGCGCGCGGGGGGGAACCTCGCACAGATACGCAGTATTTT.